This T cell receptor beta chain was sequenced for a study of human T cells and chemical hapten exposure (dated by TCRdb to about 2021). Broadly, across the study: For sensitization, 2% DPC in acetone was applied to an approximately 2 cm by approximately 2 cm area of upper inner arm skin. Peripheral blood TCR repertoire changes were tracked in vivo in alopecia patients during primary and secondary sensitization to the hapten diphenylcyclopropenone (DPC). Patients additionally received weekly therapeutic DPC doses to the scalp throughout the roughly 25-week study period. Patch testing was done on the upper back using Finn chambers containing 0.01% DPC, and results were scored after 6 days according to International Contact Dermatitis Research Group standards. Libraries were pooled for sequencing, and per-sample TCR yields varied mainly because of small differences in library volumes within the pool. Blood for TCR sequencing was provided by twenty-nine alopecia patients at one to four time points (pre-sensitization, 2, 6 and 24 weeks). Blood samples were taken from patients before sensitization (week 0) and then at 2, 6 and about 24 weeks after DPC sensitization. Alopecia areata with under or over 50% scalp involvement, alopecia totalis and alopecia universalis were represented in the patient cohort, which was mostly female.

This clonotype has a count of ten or more. What this receptor recognizes is not known. Base qualities are missing; no much larger clone stands one base away. In the paper's terms, the time point label means: pre-sensitization, week 0. The treatment or condition label of this sample denotes: therapeutic diphenylcyclopropenone sensitization with weekly scalp DPC. At every patch-test visit, the blood draw took place before the patch test was put on. Patients were considered eligible if aged 18 to 70, diagnosed with alopecia and deemed suitable for DPC therapy, and patients were excluded if pregnant. Total RNA was extracted from unfractionated whole blood that had been collected in Tempus Blood RNA tubes. General conclusions and limits of the study: The number of TCRs above 1 in 1000 frequency did not change with DPC sensitization; there was no evidence of global repertoire structure alterations. Repeated subsampling changed both the strength of the expansion versus patch-test correlation and the threshold at which that correlation became significant. All patients had alopecia, a presumed autoimmune disease, so their immune response might differ from that of healthy individuals. Patch test score correlated positively with the number of PT1 expanded TCRs, reaching significance at thresholds 8, 16 and 32 but not at 4. Expanded TCRs formed significantly more large CDR3 similarity clusters than pre-sensitization or healthy control sets, consistent with antigen-driven responses.

To prepare the library, RACE was applied. This sample was sequenced with a NextSeq 500. During library preparation, unique molecular identifiers were attached to individual cDNA molecules so that TCRs could be counted quantitatively and reproducibly. For every blood RNA sample, sequencing covered both the TCR alpha and TCR beta chains. In the authors' own workflow: The median number of TCRs per sample was some 100,000, ranging from about 20,000 to 690,600. The Decombinator software suite was used to annotate V, J and CDR3 in the TCR reads. Every sample was subsampled to the same number of TCRs (28,000) for the PS versus PT1 abundance plots. Expanded TCRs were defined as absent before sensitization and observed at least eight times at the 2-week time point. TCRdb handled the public reads itself, with Q25 trimming in fastp and clone calling in MiXCR, and kept productive beta chains. Under each unique CDR3 protein, matching rows form one entry showing the most common genes and DNA. It is TCRdb's table, rather than the study itself, that gives the V and J calls and clone size. Recorded for this sample are approximately 79,000 distinct CDR3 sequences; about 8.5% of them occurred a single time. Just over 2.5% of the sample is in the top ten clones.

Trimming at the junction amounts to 2 bases on V and 5 bases on J, and the germline ends lie 6 bases apart. Reading the germline V gene gives CDR1 SGHDN and CDR2 FVKESK. Including the terminal cysteine and phenylalanine, the CDR3 comprises 12 residues. CDR3 DNA only is kept here, 36 bases in frame from base 1. The chain employs TRBV14 and TRBJ2-5; too little of a D gene remains to name it. The sequences come from whole blood, collected in connection with sensitization to the hapten diphenylcyclopropenone (DPC). This TCR came from a man between 40 and 49 years old with alopecia areata. Some clones in this sample may be carry-over from other donors' samples. The CDR3 protein: CASSQFAETQYF. The nucleotide sequence reads as follows: TGTGCCAGCAGCCAATTCGCGGAGACCCAGTACTTC.